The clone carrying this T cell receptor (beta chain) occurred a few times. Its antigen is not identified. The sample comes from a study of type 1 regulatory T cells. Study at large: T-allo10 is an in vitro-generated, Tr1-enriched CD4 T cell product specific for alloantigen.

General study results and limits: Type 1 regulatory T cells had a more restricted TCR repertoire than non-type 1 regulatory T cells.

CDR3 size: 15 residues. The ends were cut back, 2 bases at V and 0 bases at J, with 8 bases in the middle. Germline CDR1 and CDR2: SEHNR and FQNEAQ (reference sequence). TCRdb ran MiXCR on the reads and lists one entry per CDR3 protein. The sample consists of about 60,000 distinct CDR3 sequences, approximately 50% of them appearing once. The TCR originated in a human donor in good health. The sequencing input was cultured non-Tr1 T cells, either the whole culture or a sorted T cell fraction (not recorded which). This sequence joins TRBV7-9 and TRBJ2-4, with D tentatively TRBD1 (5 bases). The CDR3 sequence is CASSLMGQAKNIQYF. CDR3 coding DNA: TGTGCCAGCAGCTTAATGGGGCAAGCCAAAAACATTCAGTACTTC.